This T cell receptor (beta chain) was sequenced during a study of T cell responses to AZD1222 COVID-19 vaccine. Broader study findings: Breadth and depth of Spike-specific TCRs rose after two AZD1222 doses.

Germline values: CDR1 MGHRA, CDR2 YSYEKL. The CDR3 runs to 14 residues. V was trimmed by 0 bases and J by 3 bases, leaving 9 bases between them. Sequencing was performed with immunoSEQ multiplex PCR; in TCRdb, only in-frame clones are kept and a portion is missing. Of some 140,000 clones listed, roughly nine tenths are singletons. In regard to this clone: Antigen: not known.

Sequencing was performed on peripheral blood, taken on day 0 of AZD1222 vaccination. V is TRBV4-1 and J is TRBJ2-7; D remains ambiguous. This receptor was identified in an adult in good health. The CDR3 DNA is TGCGCCAGCAGCCAAGATGCCAGATACTACGAGCAGTACTTC. Its translation: CASSQDARYYEQYF.